This TCR beta chain was profiled in a study of blood T cell repertoires in COVID-19. Across the study: The samples span acute and convalescent COVID-19 from the United States, Italy and Spain.

Participants, roughly 18 to 90 years old, spanned about 26 US areas. Participant reports of clinical history set cohort assignment. Trimming stripped 4 bases from V and 8 bases from J, with 25 bases between. Per germline, CDR1 SGHRS and CDR2 YFSETQ. This CDR3 is built from 17 residues. In the authors' methods: Reference gene primer amplification in the assay estimated nucleated cell counts. Profiled with immunoSEQ multiplex PCR; TCRdb holds only in-frame clones, not every one. V, J and clone size reflect that table, while D and trimming were determined from the DNA. The table includes 430,000 or so clones, roughly 90% detected once.

Sequenced input: PBMCs or T cells enriched from blood (not recorded which). The sequence derives from a woman between 35 and 50 years old who had recovered from COVID-19. The V gene is TRBV5-1, the J gene TRBJ2-1; tentatively, D is TRBD2 (7 bases). The CDR3 DNA reads as TGCGCCAGCAGCCCACGTGGGGGGGCTGCGGGACTTGATGAGCAGTTCTTC. Amino acids: CASSPRGGAAGLDEQFF.